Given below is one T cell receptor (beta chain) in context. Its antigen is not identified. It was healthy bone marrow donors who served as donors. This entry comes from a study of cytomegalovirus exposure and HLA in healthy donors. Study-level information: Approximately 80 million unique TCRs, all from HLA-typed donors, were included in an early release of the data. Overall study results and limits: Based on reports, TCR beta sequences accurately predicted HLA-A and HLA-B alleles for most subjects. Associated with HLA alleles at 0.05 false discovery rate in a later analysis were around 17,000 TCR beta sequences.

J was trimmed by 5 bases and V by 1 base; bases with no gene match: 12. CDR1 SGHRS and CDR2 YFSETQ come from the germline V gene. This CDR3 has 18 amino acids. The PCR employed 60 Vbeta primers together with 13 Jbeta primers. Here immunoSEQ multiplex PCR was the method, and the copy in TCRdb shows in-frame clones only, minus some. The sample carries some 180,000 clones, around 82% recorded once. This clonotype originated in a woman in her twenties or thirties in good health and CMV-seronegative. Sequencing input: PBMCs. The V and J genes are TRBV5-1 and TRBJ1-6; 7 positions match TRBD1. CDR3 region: CASSLRSRRDRDNSPLHF. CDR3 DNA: TGCGCCAGCAGCTTGAGGTCCCGCAGGGACAGAGATAATTCACCCCTCCACTTT.